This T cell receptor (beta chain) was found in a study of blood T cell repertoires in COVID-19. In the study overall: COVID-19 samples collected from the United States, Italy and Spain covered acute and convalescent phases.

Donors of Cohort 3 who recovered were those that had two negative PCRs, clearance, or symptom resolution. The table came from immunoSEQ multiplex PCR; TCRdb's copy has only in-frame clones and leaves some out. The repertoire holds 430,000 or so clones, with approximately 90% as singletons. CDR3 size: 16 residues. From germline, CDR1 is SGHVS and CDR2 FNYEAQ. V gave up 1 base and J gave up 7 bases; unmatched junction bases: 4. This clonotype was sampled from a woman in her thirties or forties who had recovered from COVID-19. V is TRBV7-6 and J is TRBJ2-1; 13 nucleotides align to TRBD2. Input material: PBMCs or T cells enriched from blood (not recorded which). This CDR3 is CASSLVWTSGSNEQFF. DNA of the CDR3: TGTGCCAGCAGCTTAGTTTGGACTAGCGGGAGTAATGAGCAGTTCTTC.